This note documents a single TCR beta chain sequence. What it binds is unknown. The record originates from a study of T cell responses to AZD1222 COVID-19 vaccine. In the study overall: Second doses at about 4 or about 12 weeks were pooled. General study points: Two doses of AZD1222 preceded a rise in Spike-specific TCR breadth and depth. Repertoires were obtained only post-peak T cell response. Donors, mostly white British, included more females; clonal diversity was possibly underestimated.

Only in-frame clones appear in the TCRdb table, and some are missing; sequencing was by immunoSEQ multiplex PCR. The table includes 90,000 to 150,000 clones, around 86% detected once. Deletions cut 3 bases from V and 2 bases from J, with 11 bases between. The CDR3 extends over 15 amino acids. Germline assignment: CDR1 KGHDR and CDR2 SFDVKD. This sequence originates from an adult in good health. The chain has TRBV24-1 and TRBJ2-3; D is uncertain. The source was peripheral blood, collected on day 0 of AZD1222 vaccination. The DNA for the CDR3 is TGTGCCACCAGTGATCCCCGGCAGTCCACAGATACGCAGTATTTT. As protein: CATSDPRQSTDTQYF.